The present entry profiles one TCR beta chain with its context. The CDR3 is 13 amino acids. CDR1 and CDR2 (germline): SGHAT, FQNNGV. After removal of 6 bases from V and 5 bases from J, the junction contained 5 bases not matched to a gene. This sample is drawn from a study of blood T cell repertoires in COVID-19. Study overall: PBMCs, B-cell-depleted T cells, or T cells were the source of the cDNA or gDNA that made up the material.

The repertoire was sequenced with immunoSEQ multiplex PCR; TCRdb's copy has only in-frame clones and lacks some. Here the sample spans more than 55,000 clones, around 77% being singletons. This receptor was obtained from a man older than 75 with active or convalescent COVID-19. Source material: peripheral blood. The chain has TRBV11-2 and TRBJ2-5; 8 bases map to TRBD1. The CDR3 loop is CASRGQGGETQYF. The CDR3 coding sequence is TGTGCCAGCAGAGGACAGGGCGGGGAGACCCAGTACTTC.